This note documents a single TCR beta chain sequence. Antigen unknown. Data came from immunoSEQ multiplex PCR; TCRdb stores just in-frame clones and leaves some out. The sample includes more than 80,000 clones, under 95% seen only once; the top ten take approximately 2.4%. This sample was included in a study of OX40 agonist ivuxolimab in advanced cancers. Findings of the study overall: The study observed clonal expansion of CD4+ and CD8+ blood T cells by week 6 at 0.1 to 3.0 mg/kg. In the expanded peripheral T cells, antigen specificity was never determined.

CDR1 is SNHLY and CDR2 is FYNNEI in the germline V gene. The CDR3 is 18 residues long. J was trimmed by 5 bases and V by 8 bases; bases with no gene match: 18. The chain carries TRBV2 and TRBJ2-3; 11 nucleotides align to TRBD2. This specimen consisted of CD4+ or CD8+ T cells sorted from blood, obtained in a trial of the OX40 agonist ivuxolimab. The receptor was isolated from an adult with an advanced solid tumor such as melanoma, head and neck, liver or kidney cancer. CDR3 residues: CASYSQLLAGGQKDTQYF. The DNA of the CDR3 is TGTGCCAGCTACAGCCAACTATTAGCGGGGGGGCAAAAAGATACGCAGTATTTT.